The subject of this entry is one T cell receptor (beta chain). Its target is not known. From the germline J gene comes the end of the CDR3, since the read stops 3 residues before it. The data derive from a study of T cell clonality in common variable immunodeficiency. Per germline, CDR1 SGHNT and CDR2 YENEEA. The V end lost 5 bases, the J end lost 5 bases, and 12 bases lay between the germline ends. The CDR3 consists of 13 residues. Measured with immunoSEQ multiplex PCR; TCRdb has only the in-frame clones, and not every one. The counts give about 50,000 clones, none of them seen only once; approximately 2.2% is held by the top ten. Study-level points and caveats: Patient heterogeneity in the CVID cohort limited correlations between repertoire features and clinical complications.

The sequence was obtained from a person between 18 and 75 years old in good health. V and J are TRBV11-3 and TRBJ1-1, with no clear D. The sample comprised peripheral blood mononuclear cells. CDR3 protein: CASSPQGRTEAFF. CDR3 DNA (partial): TGTGCCAGCAGCCCCCAAGGCAGAACTGAA.